This T cell receptor (beta chain) was found in a study of T cell responses to AZD1222 COVID-19 vaccine (dated by TCRdb to about 2021). Turning to the overall study: AZD1222 recipients with second doses at about 4 weeks or about 12 weeks were pooled, because spike-specific TCR depth and breadth did not differ between schedules. A total of 230 to 250 trial participants underwent TCR sequencing, of whom roughly 210 had received two doses of AZD1222 and roughly 26 had received two doses of the MenACWY control vaccine. Enrollment into the trials was organized by age into subgroups of 18-55, 56-69 and 70-plus years, and those subgroups contained about 150, 27 and 61 TCR-sequenced participants, respectively. Study-wide conclusions, independent of this receptor: The vaccine-associated CD4 TCRs covered the entire spike protein, and the dominant responses fell in regions 160-218 and 743-854. Because no samples from the day 14 peak response were available, repertoires could be characterized only after the peak T cell response. Conclusions about previously exposed vaccinees were limited because only six AZD1222 recipients were SARS-CoV-2 seropositive at baseline. Epitopes outside the regions mutated in the B.1.351 and B.1.1.7 variants were reportedly recognized by nearly half of the unique spike-specific TCRs. Participants were mostly white British and included more females than males, and it was suggested by the authors that clonal diversity may have been underestimated. After two AZD1222 doses, spike-specific TCR breadth and depth were significantly higher than at day 0 and than in MenACWY recipients. The 56-69-year group was small, and its depth increase did not reach significance, likely because of low power.

Remarks on this clone: Its antigen has not been determined. There are no base qualities to consult, and no much larger clone falls within one base.

Trimming leaves V shorter by 2 bases and J shorter by 4 bases, with the junction holding 8 bases beyond the gene matches. The CDR3 contains 15 residues, cysteine and phenylalanine counted. The entry retains the CDR3 DNA only, 45 bases that are in frame from base 1. The germline V gene sets CDR1 to LGHNA and CDR2 to YSLEER. This specimen's time point label, per the study, means: baseline before first vaccination. Samples from vaccinated people were obtained from the UK trials COV001 and COV002, which included a single-blind randomized controlled phase 2/3 trial of AZD1222 (ChAdOx1 nCoV-19) in healthy adults. For TCRbeta chain sequencing, PBMC samples were collected from trial participants at day 0 and at day 28 after the second dose. The CDR3 regions of human TCRbeta chains were subjected to immunosequencing. The study's own analysis went as follows. Repertoire TCRs were checked for matches against a reference library of SARS-CoV-2-specific TCRs that had been generated using the MIRA antigen-specificity platform. Breadth was defined as the fraction of unique TCRs that were SARS-CoV-2-associated. Depth was defined as the fraction of total T cells that were SARS-CoV-2-associated. Each spike-specific TCR was assigned to its reactive spike region and to a CD4 or CD8 class using the MIRA data. Log10-transformed breadth and depth values were compared by one-way ANOVA with Sidak's multiple comparisons tests. In TCRdb, the immuneACCESS table is reduced to in-frame sequences with V and J assigned. These tables do not hold every clone; where another copy was compared, an unresolved V gene accounts for under half, and the others remain unexplained. The D gene and trimming were derived from the DNA, and the V and J assignments and clone size from that table. Present in this sample are about 85,000 clones, approximately 86% of which were seen just once. The ten largest account for roughly 5.8% of the sample.

The chain uses TRBV4-3 and TRBJ2-7, and TRBD1 aligns with 7 junction nucleotides. This sample comprised peripheral blood, obtained on day 0 of AZD1222 vaccination. The clonotype comes from an adult in good health. The nucleotide sequence is given as TGCGCCAGCAGCCAACTTGACAGGGACGGGTACGAGCAGTACTTC. It is translated as CASSQLDRDGYEQYF.